Following are 5 T cell receptor beta chains from one sample sequenced in a study of regulatory T cells in long-lasting Graves disease. Time point: newly diagnosed GD, antithyroid drugs for less than 3 months. Preparation of the TCR library used RNA extracted from PBMCs. HTBI primers from iRepertoire and Arm-PCR of CDR3 regions yielded the TCR beta libraries. TCRdb re-analysed the multiplex PCR reads in MiXCR, keeping a single row per CDR3 protein. The data hold fewer than 650,000 distinct CDR3 sequences, with 15% to 20% observed a single time. These same data were also listed under a study on T cells in Graves' hyperthyroidism and ophthalmopathy.

This material consisted of peripheral blood mononuclear cells (PBMCs), taken at new diagnosis, from a patient treated with antithyroid drugs. Receptors were obtained from a woman aged 30 to 39 with Graves disease.

This clonotype was detected many times. The V call is TRBV28, the J call TRBJ2-3, with 10 positions matching TRBD2. The length of the CDR3 is 14 residues. CDR1 MDHEN and CDR2 SYDVKM come from the germline V gene. J was trimmed by 5 bases and V by 3 bases; bases with no gene match: 2. CDR3 protein: CASSLSGRGDTQYF. The CDR3 nucleotides read TGTGCCAGCAGTTTGAGCGGGAGGGGAGATACGCAGTATTTT.

The chain combines TRBV6-5 with TRBJ2-7, with D unresolved. The V end lost 0 bases, the J end lost 6 bases, and 9 bases lay between the germline ends. This CDR3 is built from 13 residues. Germline-derived CDR1 and CDR2 are MNHEY and SVGAGI. This CDR3 is CASSYSKIGEQYF. The CDR3 nucleotides are TGTGCCAGCAGTTACTCTAAAATTGGCGAGCAGTACTTC.

This clonotype was detected once. The chain has TRBV9 and TRBJ1-1, with D maybe TRBD1 (6 bases). Germline CDR1 and CDR2: SGDLS and YYNGEE. The CDR3 consists of 13 residues. V dropped 3 bases and J dropped 8 bases, with 14 bases sitting between them. The CDR3 DNA sequence: TGTGCCAGCAGCGCCGCGGGGGGCCAAGAAGCTTTCTTT. It is translated as CASSAAGGQEAFF.

This clonotype was observed at least ten times. The rearrangement links TRBV7-9 to TRBJ2-1; 7 positions match TRBD2. V was pared by 6 bases and J by 6 bases, with 8 bases of the junction left unmatched. The CDR3 totals 14 residues. Germline V gene lookup returns CDR1 SEHNR and CDR2 FQNEAQ (reference sequence). Here the CDR3 reads CASSYRGGGNEQFF. The CDR3 DNA reads TGTGCCAGCAGTTACCGTGGGGGGGGCAATGAGCAGTTCTTC.

The CDR3 DNA sequence: TGTGCCAGCAGTTTTGTACCACCCCTCCACTTT. Protein product: CASSFVPPLHF. This chain connects TRBV28 to TRBJ1-6; no clear D. The CDR3 is 11 amino acids. Trimming left V 3 bases short and J 11 bases short, with 5 bases between. Germline CDR1 is MDHEN and CDR2 is SYDVKM.